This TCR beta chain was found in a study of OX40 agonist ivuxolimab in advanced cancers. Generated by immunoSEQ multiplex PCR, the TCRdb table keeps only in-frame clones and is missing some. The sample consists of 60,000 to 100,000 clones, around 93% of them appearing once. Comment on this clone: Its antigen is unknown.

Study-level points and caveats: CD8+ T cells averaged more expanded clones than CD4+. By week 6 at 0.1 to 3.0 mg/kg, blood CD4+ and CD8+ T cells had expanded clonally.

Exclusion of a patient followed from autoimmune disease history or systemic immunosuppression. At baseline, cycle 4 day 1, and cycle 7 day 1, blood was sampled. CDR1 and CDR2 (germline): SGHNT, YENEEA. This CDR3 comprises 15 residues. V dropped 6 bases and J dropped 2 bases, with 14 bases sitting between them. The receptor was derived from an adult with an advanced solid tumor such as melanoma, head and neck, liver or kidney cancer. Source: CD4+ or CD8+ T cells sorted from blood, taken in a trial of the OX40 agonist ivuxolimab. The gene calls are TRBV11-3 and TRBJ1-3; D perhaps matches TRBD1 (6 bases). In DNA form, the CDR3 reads TGTGCCAGCAGTCTCGTGGACAGTCCTGGAAACACCATATATTTT. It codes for CASSLVDSPGNTIYF.